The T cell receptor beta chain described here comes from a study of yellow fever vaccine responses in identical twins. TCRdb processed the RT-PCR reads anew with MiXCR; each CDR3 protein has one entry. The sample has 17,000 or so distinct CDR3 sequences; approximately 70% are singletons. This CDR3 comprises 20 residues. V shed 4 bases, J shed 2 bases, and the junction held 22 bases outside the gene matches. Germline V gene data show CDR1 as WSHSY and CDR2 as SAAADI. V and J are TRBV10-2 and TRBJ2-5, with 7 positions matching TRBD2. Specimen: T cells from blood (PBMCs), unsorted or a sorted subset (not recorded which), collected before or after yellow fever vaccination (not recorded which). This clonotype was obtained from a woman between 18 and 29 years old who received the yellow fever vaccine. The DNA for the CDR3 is TGCGCCAGCAGTGGGATCGTCTGGGAGGGCCGGTCCGCATTACAAGAGACCCAGTACTTC. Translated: CASSGIVWEGRSALQETQYF.